This T cell receptor beta chain stems from a study of T cell responses to AZD1222 COVID-19 vaccine. Across the whole study: Analyses pooled second doses at about 4 or about 12 weeks. Study observations and caveats: Clonal diversity was possibly underestimated, and white British individuals and females predominated among donors. When two AZD1222 doses had been given, Spike-specific TCR breadth and depth rose. Vaccine-associated CD4 TCRs spanned spike, dominant at 160-218 and 743-854.

Turning to this clone: Its antigen is not known.

The table came from immunoSEQ multiplex PCR; TCRdb's copy has only in-frame clones and leaves some out. The data hold 45,000 to 60,000 clones, with around 90% observed a single time. CDR1 SGHNT and CDR2 YYREEE come from the germline V gene (reference sequence). The CDR3 has 14 residues. With 4 bases removed from V and 4 bases from J, the gap between germline ends came to 14 bases. The origin of this receptor is an adult in good health. This chain joins TRBV5-4 and TRBJ1-2; D not resolved. The sequencing used peripheral blood, collected on day 0 of AZD1222 vaccination. CDR3 residues: CASSLQNFGYGYTF. The CDR3 DNA follows: TGTGCCAGCAGCCTTCAGAATTTCGGCTATGGCTACACCTTC.